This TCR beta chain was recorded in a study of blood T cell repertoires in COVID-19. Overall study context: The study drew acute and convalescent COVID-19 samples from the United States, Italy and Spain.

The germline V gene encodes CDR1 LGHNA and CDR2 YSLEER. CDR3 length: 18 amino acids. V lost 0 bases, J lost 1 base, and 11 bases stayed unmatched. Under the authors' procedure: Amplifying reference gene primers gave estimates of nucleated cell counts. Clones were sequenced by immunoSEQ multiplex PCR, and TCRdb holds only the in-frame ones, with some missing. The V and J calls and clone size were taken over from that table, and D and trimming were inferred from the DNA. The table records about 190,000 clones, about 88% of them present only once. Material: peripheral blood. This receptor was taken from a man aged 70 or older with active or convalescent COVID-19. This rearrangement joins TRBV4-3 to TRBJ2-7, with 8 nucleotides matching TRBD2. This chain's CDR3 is CASSQDLIGSGNSYEQYF. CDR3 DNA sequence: TGCGCCAGCAGCCAAGATCTTATAGGTAGCGGGAATTCCTACGAGCAGTACTTC.